These T cell receptor beta chains were read from a single sample in a study of OX40 agonist ivuxolimab in advanced cancers. Sequencing used immunoSEQ multiplex PCR; TCRdb keeps in-frame clones, though not all of them. The sample contains approximately 30,000 clones, roughly 84% of which appear only once. This material consisted of CD4+ or CD8+ T cells sorted from blood, taken in a trial of the OX40 agonist ivuxolimab. The source is an adult with an advanced solid tumor such as melanoma, head and neck, liver or kidney cancer. Each CDR3 is given with its conserved first and last residue. D genes are given only for firm matches.

D gene	J gene	V gene	CDR3 DNA	CDR3 protein
-	TRBJ2-2	TRBV5-4	TGTGCCAGCAGAACATGGGGGGTCCCCGGGGAGCTGTTTTTT	CASRTWGVPGELFF